This T cell receptor (beta chain) was captured in a study of T cell changes during pregnancy in multiple sclerosis. This CDR3 is 13 amino acids long. V shed 7 bases, J shed 0 bases, and the junction held 2 bases outside the gene matches. Germline V lookup: CDR1 SNHLY, CDR2 FYNNEI. Sequenced by immunoSEQ multiplex PCR; TCRdb stores in-frame clones only, minus some. The sample shows 30,000 to 45,000 clones, about nine tenths of them seen only once. The chain joins TRBV2 to TRBJ1-1, with TRBD1 identical over 7 bases. Specimen: CD8+ T cells from peripheral blood mononuclear cells, collected in the second trimester of pregnancy. The TCR sequence derives from a female donor with multiple sclerosis, enrolled in a pregnancy study. The CDR3 sequence is CASKGTVNTEAFF. CDR3 nucleotide sequence: TGTGCCAGCAAAGGGACAGTGAACACTGAAGCTTTCTTT. Complete variable domain (other parts from reference TRBV2 and TRBJ1-1): EPEVTQTPSHQVTQMGQEVILRCVPISNHLYFYWYRQILGQKVEFLVSFYNNEISEKSEIFDDQFSVERPDGSNFTLKIRSTKLEDSAMYFCASKGTVNTEAFFGQGTRLTVV.